The present T cell receptor beta chain was sequenced within a study of blood T cell repertoires in COVID-19. On the study more broadly: Donors in the United States, Italy and Spain gave samples during acute or convalescent COVID-19. Sources were T cells, B-cell-depleted T cells, or PBMCs; the material itself was cDNA or gDNA.

Under the authors' procedure: Quantification of nucleated cells was approximated via reference gene primer amplification. Assay: immunoSEQ multiplex PCR; the TCRdb copy retains only in-frame clones and omits some. The V and J calls and clone size are taken from that table; D and trimming were inferred from the DNA. The sample records about 300,000 clones, roughly 90% being singletons. V gave up 0 bases and J gave up 4 bases, with 7 bases separating them. This CDR3 contains 13 residues. Germline CDR1 SGHRS, CDR2 YFSETQ. Sequenced material: peripheral blood. The origin of this receptor is a man aged 18 to 29 who had recovered from COVID-19. The rearrangement joins TRBV5-1 to TRBJ1-2; the D is unclear. The CDR3 sequence is CASSLESVYGYTF. CDR3 nucleotide sequence: TGCGCCAGCAGCTTGGAGTCAGTCTATGGCTACACCTTC.